The 28 T cell receptor beta chains below come from one sample, sequenced in a study of blood T cell repertoires in COVID-19. Clones were sequenced by immunoSEQ multiplex PCR, and TCRdb holds only the in-frame ones, with some missing. Of about 140,000 clones in the sample, over 80% were seen once. Sequencing was done on a sample of peripheral blood. These receptors all stem from a man between 25 and 39 years old with COVID-19, enrolled during active disease.

The chain carries TRBV18 and TRBJ1-1, with D maybe TRBD1 (6 bases). This CDR3 contains 13 residues. Deletions cut 4 bases from V and 7 bases from J, with 13 bases between. Germline assignment: CDR1 KGHSH and CDR2 LQKENI. The CDR3 loop is CASSRTPRGEAFF. The DNA for the CDR3 is TGTGCCAGCTCACGAACACCCAGGGGTGAAGCTTTCTTT.

The chain is built from TRBV4-2 and TRBJ2-2; 7 bases line up with TRBD2. Germline V gene sequence: CDR1 LGHNA, CDR2 YNFKEQ. V gave up 0 bases and J gave up 0 bases; unmatched junction bases: 7. The CDR3 has 18 amino acids. The CDR3 loop reads CASSQDSLAATNTGELFF. The DNA of the CDR3 is TGTGCCAGCAGCCAAGATTCGCTAGCGGCGACGAACACCGGGGAGCTGTTTTTT.

The chain has TRBV30 and TRBJ2-1; TRBD2 agrees at 7 bases. V lost 2 bases and J lost 3; bases outside the gene matches: 13. Germline V gene sequence: CDR1 GTSNPN, CDR2 SVGIG (reference sequence). The CDR3 runs 17 residues. The CDR3 nucleotides read TGTGCCTGGAGTCCCCCGTGGCTAGCGGATTTCTACAATGAGCAGTTCTTC. Residues: CAWSPPWLADFYNEQFF.

The genes are TRBV5-1 and TRBJ2-3; D unclear. Germline V gene sequence: CDR1 SGHRS, CDR2 YFSETQ. The CDR3 is 12 residues long. The germline V and J ends were trimmed by 0 bases and 6 bases, with 5 bases remaining between them. This CDR3 reads CASSLDGDTQYF. CDR3 DNA: TGCGCCAGCAGCTTGGACGGGGATACGCAGTATTTT.

The chain combines TRBV28 with TRBJ2-3, with 10 bases that match TRBD1. CDR1 and CDR2 (germline): MDHEN, SYDVKM. The length of the CDR3 is 14 residues. The V gene end was trimmed by 8 bases and the J gene end by 5 bases; junction bases not matched to a gene: 7. CDR3 sequence: CASCDRGREDTQYF. The CDR3 nucleotides read TGTGCCAGCTGCGACAGGGGGCGCGAAGATACGCAGTATTTT.

The V gene is TRBV11-1, the J gene TRBJ2-7; possibly TRBD2 for D (6 bases). The CDR3 runs 15 residues. The V gene lost 5 bases and the J gene lost 0 bases, with 14 bases spanning the gap. Germline V gene data show CDR1 as SGHAT and CDR2 as FQDESV (reference sequence). The CDR3 sequence is CASSATAGSSYEQYF. The CDR3 DNA is TGTGCCAGCAGCGCCACGGCGGGAAGCTCCTACGAGCAGTACTTC.

The V and J genes are TRBV28 and TRBJ1-2; D is uncertain. V dropped 2 bases and J dropped 0 bases, with 10 bases sitting between them. The CDR3 length is 15 residues. CDR1 and CDR2 (germline): MDHEN, SYDVKM. CDR3 in DNA: TGTGCCAGCAGTTTAGGCGGCTCAGCTAACTATGGCTACACCTTC. Protein product: CASSLGGSANYGYTF.

V and J are TRBV9 and TRBJ2-3, with D tentatively TRBD2 (6 bases). CDR3 length: 16 residues. The V end lost 2 bases, the J end lost 1 base, and 14 bases lay between the germline ends. Germline lookup yields CDR1 SGDLS and CDR2 YYNGEE. The CDR3 spells CASSVPLAPGTDTQYF. The CDR3 bases are TGTGCCAGCAGCGTCCCTCTAGCGCCTGGCACAGATACGCAGTATTTT.

The V gene is TRBV11-2, the J gene TRBJ2-1, with TRBD2 identical over 7 bases. Trimming at V came to 5 bases and at J to 3 bases, leaving 7 bases not matched to a gene. Germline V gives CDR1 SGHAT, CDR2 FQNNGV. This CDR3 is 15 amino acids long. The CDR3 DNA sequence: TGTGCCAGCAGCGTGAGCGGGACCCTCTACAATGAGCAGTTCTTC. Translated: CASSVSGTLYNEQFF.

The J gene is TRBJ1-5, the V gene TRBV2; D gene uncertain. The CDR3 is 14 residues long. The V gene lost 3 bases and the J gene lost 0 bases, with 6 bases spanning the gap. CDR1 is SNHLY, CDR2 FYNNEI, per germline. CDR3 protein: CASSDEYSNQPQHF. CDR3 in DNA: TGTGCCAGCAGTGACGAGTATAGCAATCAGCCCCAGCATTTT.

DNA of the CDR3: TGCAGCGTCCAGCGGGCGGGAGGTTCTGAGCAGTTCTTC. Protein sequence: CSVQRAGGSEQFF. This sequence joins TRBV29-1 and TRBJ2-1; 8 bases are shared with TRBD2. After removal of 6 bases from V and 9 bases from J, the junction contained 10 bases not matched to a gene. The CDR3 totals 13 residues. Germline V gives CDR1 SQVTM, CDR2 ANQGSEA.

This chain joins TRBV19 and TRBJ2-5; 7 bases are shared with TRBD2. The CDR3 sequence is 16 residues long. With V trimmed by 2 bases and J by 1 base, 7 bases remained unmatched. Germline CDR1 LNHDA, CDR2 SQIVND (reference sequence). DNA for the CDR3: TGTGCCAGTAGTATAATTCCGGGACTATCCCAAGAGACCCAGTACTTC. Its protein is CASSIIPGLSQETQYF. The full variable domain, its missing parts supplied by reference TRBV19 and TRBJ2-5, is DGGITQSPKYLFRKEGQNVTLSCEQNLNHDAMYWYRQDPGQGLRLIYYSQIVNDFQKGDIAEGYSVSREKKESFPLTVTSAQKNPTAFYLCASSIIPGLSQETQYFGPGTRLLVL.

The chain joins TRBV19 to TRBJ1-1; TRBD1 agrees at 8 bases. V lost 6 bases, J lost 5 bases, and 5 bases stayed unmatched. Germline CDR1 is LNHDA and CDR2 is SQIVND (reference sequence). CDR3 size: 13 residues. CDR3 in amino acids: CASSADRETEAFF. CDR3 nucleotides: TGTGCCAGTAGCGCGGACAGGGAAACTGAAGCTTTCTTT.

CDR3 sequence (DNA): TGTGCCAGCAGCTTAAAGGCGGGAGGGAACAATGAGCAGTTCTTC. It specifies CASSLKAGGNNEQFF. The V and J genes are TRBV7-3 and TRBJ2-1; 9 bases align to TRBD2. The CDR3 consists of 15 residues. CDR1 SGHTA and CDR2 FQGTGA come from the germline V gene. With 1 base clipped from V and 5 bases from J, the junction kept 3 bases outside the gene matches.

The rearrangement joins TRBV5-6 to TRBJ1-1; TRBD1 is a possible D gene (5 bases). CDR1 and CDR2 (germline): SGHDT, YYEEEE. This CDR3 is built from 17 residues. The germline V and J ends were trimmed by 3 bases and 0 bases, with 18 bases remaining between them. CDR3 amino acids: CASSSGRGVDMNTEAFF. Written as DNA, the CDR3 is TGTGCCAGCAGCTCGGGACGGGGGGTCGATATGAACACTGAAGCTTTCTTT.

The rearrangement links TRBV6-6 to TRBJ2-1, with 12 nucleotides matching TRBD1. The germline CDR1 and CDR2 sequences are MNHNY and SVGAGI (reference sequence). V gave up 5 bases and J gave up 10 bases; unmatched junction bases: 9. The CDR3 sequence is 15 residues long. The CDR3 DNA follows: TGTGCCAGCAGTCGAGGGACAGGGGGCTTGGAGGAGCAGTTCTTC. It translates to CASSRGTGGLEEQFF.

The chain carries TRBV23-1 and TRBJ1-1, with a tentative D call TRBD1 (6 bases). TRBV23-1 is sorted into the ORF group, with uncertain function. The V end was cut by 10 bases, the J end by 2 bases, with 8 bases between. The CDR3 loop spans 11 amino acids. The DNA for the CDR3 is TGCGCCAAGACAGGAAACACTGAAGCTTTCTTT. Translated: CAKTGNTEAFF.

This clone occurred once. This rearrangement joins TRBV30 to TRBJ2-7, with D perhaps TRBD2 (5 bases). The CDR3 contains 14 residues. CDR1 GTSNPN and CDR2 SVGIG come from the germline V gene (reference sequence). V lost 3 bases and J lost 4, with 16 bases in between. CDR3 nucleotides: TGTGCCTGGAGGCGGACTTTAGATGGTTACGAGCAGTACTTC. Amino acid sequence: CAWRRTLDGYEQYF.

The chain uses TRBV6-5 and TRBJ1-3, with 8 bases matching TRBD1. CDR3 length equals 16 residues. CDR1 and CDR2 (germline): MNHEY, SVGAGI. V gave up 0 bases and J gave up 1 base; unmatched junction bases: 2. Here the CDR3 DNA reads TGTGCCAGCAGTTACTCGACAGGGGCGTCTGGAAACACCATATATTTT. Protein sequence: CASSYSTGASGNTIYF.

The chain combines TRBV25-1 with TRBJ2-1; D possibly corresponds to TRBD2 (5 bases). V was clipped by 3 bases and J by 6 bases, with 18 bases between them. The CDR3 has 16 residues. The germline V gene encodes CDR1 MGHDK and CDR2 SYGVNS. The CDR3 DNA is TGTGCCAGCAGTGATCCGGCGGCCCGGGGAAGCAATGAGCAGTTCTTC. The encoded protein is CASSDPAARGSNEQFF.

The V and J genes are TRBV7-6 and TRBJ1-2, with D maybe TRBD1 (5 bases). The CDR3 extends over 15 amino acids. Per germline, CDR1 SGHVS and CDR2 FNYEAQ. The V and J ends lost 1 base and 1 base respectively, with 10 bases between them. CDR3 sequence (DNA): TGTGCCAGCAGCTTAGGGGGGGTCAATAACTATGGCTACACCTTC. It yields the protein CASSLGGVNNYGYTF.

V gene TRBV4-3 combines with J gene TRBJ1-3; D call uncertain. The V and J ends lost 0 bases and 0 bases respectively, with 9 bases between them. The CDR3 contains 16 residues. CDR1 and CDR2 (germline): LGHNA, YSLEER. CDR3 DNA sequence: TGCGCCAGCAGCCAAGATTCCGTCGGCTCTGGAAACACCATATATTTT. Translated: CASSQDSVGSGNTIYF.

This rearrangement joins TRBV19 to TRBJ2-1; 7 nucleotides agree with TRBD1. Germline CDR1 is LNHDA and CDR2 is SQIVND (reference sequence). V lost 5 bases to trimming and J lost 4 bases; unmatched junction nucleotides: 5. The CDR3 runs to 14 residues. CDR3 in DNA: TGTGCCAGTAGTTGGGCAGGGGGTTACAATGAGCAGTTCTTC. Its translation: CASSWAGGYNEQFF.

This clone was picked up one time. The rearrangement uses TRBV10-3 and TRBJ1-5; D is possibly TRBD1 (6 bases). The germline V gene encodes CDR1 ENHRY and CDR2 SYGVKD. V was trimmed by 2 bases and J by 7 bases, leaving 12 bases between them. The CDR3 consists of 14 residues. CDR3 in amino acids: CAISEPSQGQPQHF. The CDR3 DNA sequence: TGTGCCATCAGTGAGCCGTCACAGGGCCAGCCCCAGCATTTT.

The chain joins TRBV25-1 to TRBJ2-3; tentatively, D is TRBD1 (6 bases). V was pared by 1 base and J by 2 bases, with 13 bases between. The germline gives CDR1 MGHDK, CDR2 SYGVNS. This CDR3 has 16 residues. CDR3: CASSEWGRTLTDTQYF. Written as DNA, the CDR3 is TGTGCCAGCAGTGAATGGGGGCGGACACTCACAGATACGCAGTATTTT.

The V call is TRBV29-1, the J call TRBJ2-5; 9 bases map to TRBD2. Trimming removed 4 bases from V and 2 bases from J; junction bases left unmatched: 11. The CDR3 loop spans 16 amino acids. Germline V gene lookup returns CDR1 SQVTM and CDR2 ANQGSEA. In DNA form, the CDR3 reads TGCAGCGTTGTTAAGAGTAGCGGGAGTCGGCAAGAGACCCAGTACTTC. Protein sequence: CSVVKSSGSRQETQYF.

V gene TRBV11-1 combines with J gene TRBJ2-3, with TRBD2 as a possible D gene (5 bases). This CDR3 has 12 amino acids. V shed 5 bases and J shed 5 bases, with 8 bases lying between them. Germline V gene sequence: CDR1 SGHAT, CDR2 FQDESV (reference sequence). The DNA for the CDR3 is TGTGCCAGCAGCCGGACTGGAGATACGCAGTATTTT. Protein product: CASSRTGDTQYF. The variable domain in full, completed from reference TRBV11-1 and TRBJ2-3, reads EAEVAQSPRYKITEKSQAVAFWCDPISGHATLYWYRQILGQGPELLVQFQDESVVDDSQLPKDRFSAERLKGVDSTLKIQPAELGDSAMYLCASSRTGDTQYFGPGTRLTVL.

This clone was counted between two and nine times. The chain combines TRBV15 with TRBJ1-2, with 10 nucleotides matching TRBD1. Germline V lookup: CDR1 LNHNV, CDR2 YYDKDF (reference sequence). CDR3 size: 13 residues. V dropped 3 bases and J dropped 7; count of bases not matched to a gene: 2. The CDR3 bases are TGTGCCACCAGCAGTGGGACAGGGGTTGGCTACACCTTC. As protein: CATSSGTGVGYTF.